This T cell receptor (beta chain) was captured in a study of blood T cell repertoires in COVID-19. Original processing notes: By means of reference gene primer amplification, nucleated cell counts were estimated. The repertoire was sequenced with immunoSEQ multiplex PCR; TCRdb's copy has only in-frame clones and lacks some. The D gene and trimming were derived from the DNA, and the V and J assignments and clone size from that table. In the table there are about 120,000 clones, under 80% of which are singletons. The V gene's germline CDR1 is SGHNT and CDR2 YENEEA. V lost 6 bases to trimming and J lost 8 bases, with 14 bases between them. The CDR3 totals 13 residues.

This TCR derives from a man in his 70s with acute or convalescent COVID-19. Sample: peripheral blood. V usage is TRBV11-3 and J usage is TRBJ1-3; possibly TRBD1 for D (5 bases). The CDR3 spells CASSYDQGHTIYF. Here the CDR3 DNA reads TGTGCCAGCAGTTATGATCAGGGTCACACCATATATTTT.